A selection of T cell receptor beta chains follows, all from one sample in a study of T cell repertoires and leukemia-associated antigens. These receptors have no known antigen. TCRdb recomputed calls from the 5' RACE reads with MiXCR, one row per CDR3 protein. This repertoire shows 11,000 or so distinct CDR3 sequences, about 41% found once; its top ten account for roughly 33%. Input material: CD3+ T cells sorted from blood and cultured. These receptors came from a female donor in good health. Each CDR3 is given with its conserved first and last residue. Fields, in order: clone size, V gene, D gene, J gene, CDR3 DNA, CDR3 protein. The D gene is left open where the match is weak. Size is omitted from some rows. Given values are once, few, many or a class for expanded clones.

clone size: NA; V gene: TRBV11-1; D gene: TRBD1; J gene: TRBJ2-1; CDR3 DNA: TGTGCCAGCAGCTCGGACAGGGTACCGGGTGAGCAGTTCTTC; CDR3 protein: CASSSDRVPGEQFF
clone size: once; V gene: TRBV7-2; D gene: TRBD2; J gene: TRBJ2-1; CDR3 DNA: TGTGCCAGCAGCCGGACCCCGGGACTAGCTGCGGAGCAGTTCTTC; CDR3 protein: CASSRTPGLAAEQFF
clone size: NA; V gene: TRBV12-3/TRBV12-4; D gene: TRBD2; J gene: TRBJ2-5; CDR3 DNA: TGTGCCAGCAGTTTAGCGGGAGGGCCATGGGAGACCCAGTACTTC; CDR3 protein: CASSLAGGPWETQYF
clone size: NA; V gene: TRBV5-5; D gene: TRBD2; J gene: TRBJ2-7; CDR3 DNA: TGTGCCAGCAGCTTGGTAGCGGGGAACCTCGAGCAGTACTTC; CDR3 protein: CASSLVAGNLEQYF
clone size: NA; V gene: TRBV6-2/TRBV6-3; D gene: NA; J gene: TRBJ1-1; CDR3 DNA: TGTGCCAGCAGCCTTTCCGGGGTAAACACTGAAGCTTTCTTT; CDR3 protein: CASSLSGVNTEAFF
clone size: few; V gene: TRBV20-1; D gene: TRBD2; J gene: TRBJ2-3; CDR3 DNA: TGCAGGGCGACTAGCGGGAGGGCTACAGATACGCAGTATTTT; CDR3 protein: CRATSGRATDTQYF
clone size: medium-sized; V gene: TRBV29-1; D gene: NA; J gene: TRBJ2-5; CDR3 DNA: TGCAGCGCCGTCGGGACCCCCGGACAAGAGACCCAGTACTTC; CDR3 protein: CSAVGTPGQETQYF
clone size: few; V gene: TRBV5-1; D gene: TRBD1; J gene: TRBJ2-1; CDR3 DNA: TGCGCCAGCAGCTTGTCAGGGGGCCCAGACAATGAGCAGTTCTTC; CDR3 protein: CASSLSGGPDNEQFF
clone size: NA; V gene: TRBV5-1; D gene: NA; J gene: TRBJ1-1; CDR3 DNA: TGCGCCAGCAGCTTGGGACACAAGAACACTGAAGCTTTCTTT; CDR3 protein: CASSLGHKNTEAFF
clone size: NA; V gene: TRBV20-1; D gene: NA; J gene: TRBJ2-1; CDR3 DNA: TGCAGTGCTAGGGGGGTATTGGCAGGGGACCATGAGCAGTTCTTC; CDR3 protein: CSARGVLAGDHEQFF
clone size: medium-sized; V gene: TRBV12-3/TRBV12-4; D gene: NA; J gene: TRBJ2-2; CDR3 DNA: TGTGCCAGCAGTTTAAGGGCAGCCACCGGGGAGCTGTTTTTT; CDR3 protein: CASSLRAATGELFF
clone size: NA; V gene: TRBV20-1; D gene: NA; J gene: TRBJ2-5; CDR3 DNA: TGCAGTGCTGGAACGGGGCTAGGGGAGACCCAGTACTTC; CDR3 protein: CSAGTGLGETQYF
clone size: many; V gene: TRBV20-1; D gene: NA; J gene: TRBJ2-3; CDR3 DNA: TGCAGTGCTCCCCCAGGGAGCGCAGATACGCAGTATTTT; CDR3 protein: CSAPPGSADTQYF
clone size: NA; V gene: TRBV12-3/TRBV12-4; D gene: TRBD2; J gene: TRBJ2-7; CDR3 DNA: TGTGCCAGCAGTTTAGCGCTTTTTGCGGGAGGGGACTACGAGCAGTACTTC; CDR3 protein: CASSLALFAGGDYEQYF
clone size: medium-sized; V gene: TRBV4-1; D gene: NA; J gene: TRBJ1-2; CDR3 DNA: TGCGCCAGCAGCGTGGACGGATATAACTATGGCTACACCTTC; CDR3 protein: CASSVDGYNYGYTF
clone size: NA; V gene: TRBV6-1; D gene: TRBD1; J gene: TRBJ1-5; CDR3 DNA: TGTGCCAGCAGGTTGGGGGACAGGTCCAATCAGCCCCAGCATTTT; CDR3 protein: CASRLGDRSNQPQHF
clone size: NA; V gene: TRBV5-6; D gene: NA; J gene: TRBJ2-2; CDR3 DNA: TGTGCCAGCGGCTTGCTCTCTACTCCGCCCAACACCGGGGAGCTGTTTTTT; CDR3 protein: CASGLLSTPPNTGELFF
clone size: NA; V gene: TRBV3-1; D gene: NA; J gene: TRBJ2-1; CDR3 DNA: TGTGCCAGCGGCGACGCACACAATGAGCAGTCCTTC; CDR3 protein: CASGDAHNEQSF
clone size: many; V gene: TRBV6-2/TRBV6-3; D gene: NA; J gene: TRBJ2-1; CDR3 DNA: TGTGCCAGCAGCCCGTACGGAGGAGGCTACAATGAGCAGTTCTTC; CDR3 protein: CASSPYGGGYNEQFF
clone size: few; V gene: TRBV29-1; D gene: NA; J gene: TRBJ1-1; CDR3 DNA: TGCAGCGTTGTTGCCGGGGGGTTGGACACTGAAGCTTTCTTT; CDR3 protein: CSVVAGGLDTEAFF
clone size: NA; V gene: TRBV20-1; D gene: NA; J gene: TRBJ2-7; CDR3 DNA: TGCAGTGCTAGCGGTGACATGAGCTCCTACGAGCAGTACTTC; CDR3 protein: CSASGDMSSYEQYF
clone size: NA; V gene: TRBV7-9; D gene: NA; J gene: TRBJ2-3; CDR3 DNA: TGTGCCAGCAGCTTTGGCGAGAGCACAGATACGCAGTATTTT; CDR3 protein: CASSFGESTDTQYF
clone size: many; V gene: TRBV7-9; D gene: TRBD1; J gene: TRBJ1-1; CDR3 DNA: TGTGCCAGCAGCTTCAACAGGGGAATTGAAGCTTTCTTT; CDR3 protein: CASSFNRGIEAFF
clone size: NA; V gene: TRBV20-1; D gene: TRBD2; J gene: TRBJ2-1; CDR3 DNA: TGCAGTGCTAGAGATGCAGCGGGAGGGTCTAGTGAGCAGTTCTTC; CDR3 protein: CSARDAAGGSSEQFF
clone size: many; V gene: TRBV28; D gene: TRBD2; J gene: TRBJ2-1; CDR3 DNA: TGTGCCAGCGGACTAGCGGGTTCCTACAATGAGCAGTTCTTC; CDR3 protein: CASGLAGSYNEQFF
clone size: NA; V gene: TRBV20-1; D gene: TRBD1; J gene: TRBJ1-1; CDR3 DNA: TGCAGTGCGAGACAGGGATGGGGAAATGTGAACACTGAAGCTTTCTTT; CDR3 protein: CSARQGWGNVNTEAFF
clone size: NA; V gene: TRBV5-1; D gene: TRBD2; J gene: TRBJ2-1; CDR3 DNA: TGCGCCAGCACTTACTTAGCGGGAGCCTACAATGAGCAGTTCTTC; CDR3 protein: CASTYLAGAYNEQFF
clone size: once; V gene: TRBV7-8; D gene: NA; J gene: TRBJ1-1; CDR3 DNA: TGTGCCAGCAGCGAACGACCCAGGTACCCACGAGTGGCTGAAGCTTTCTTT; CDR3 protein: CASSERPRYPRVAEAFF
clone size: NA; V gene: TRBV9; D gene: TRBD1; J gene: TRBJ1-4; CDR3 DNA: TGTGCCAGCAGCGTAGAATCCGGGACAGATTTTTTAACTAATGAAAAACTGTTTTTT; CDR3 protein: CASSVESGTDFLTNEKLFF
clone size: many; V gene: TRBV6-1; D gene: NA; J gene: TRBJ1-4; CDR3 DNA: TGTGCCAGCAGTGAAGCTTTGGGGGGTAGGGGGACTTTTTTTTTT; CDR3 protein: CASSEALGGRGTFFF
clone size: many; V gene: TRBV21-1; D gene: NA; J gene: TRBJ2-3; CDR3 DNA: TGTGCCGGCAACCCTTCTTTCGAGTTACTAACAGATACGCAGTATTTT; CDR3 protein: CAGNPSFELLTDTQYF
clone size: few; V gene: TRBV25-1; D gene: NA; J gene: TRBJ2-5; CDR3 DNA: TGTGCGGACAGTCAAGAGACCCAGTACTTC; CDR3 protein: CADSQETQYF